The sequence of this T cell receptor (beta chain) was determined in a study of molecular identifiers for immune sequencing clone quantification. Study-wide results and limits: Over 99% of CMV-specific effector molecules, but under 1% of naive ones, were in clones above 20 copies.

This clonotype was recorded a few times. Its target is unknown. Libraries of naive CD8 T cells were made from about 19,000 to 1,100,000 sorted cells. They used 10%, 30% or 50% RNA. Using a CD8+CD4-CCR7+CD45RA+ phenotype, naive CD8 T cells were sorted. TCRdb re-called the PCR reads with MiXCR, one entry per CDR3 protein. The sample has more than 450,000 distinct CDR3 sequences, roughly a fifth seen once. Germline CDR1 SQVTM, CDR2 ANQGSEA. The V gene lost 4 bases and the J gene lost 3 bases, with 16 bases spanning the gap. The CDR3 sequence is 15 residues long. Input material: naive CD8+ T cells from blood, with Jurkat cell RNA spiked in. The subset here: FACS-sorted CD8+CD4-CCR7+CD45RA+ naive T cells. The J gene is TRBJ2-1, the V gene TRBV29-1; the D gene is possibly TRBD1 (6 bases). The sequence derives from a human donor in good health. Some libraries in this study had Jurkat cell RNA spiked in. CDR3: CSVGHEDSFYNEQFF. CDR3 DNA sequence: TGCAGCGTTGGACACGAGGACAGCTTCTACAATGAGCAGTTCTTC.